In this sample, the clone carrying this TCR beta chain turned up a few times. The data were obtained in a study of blood T cell repertoires in COVID-19. Overall study context: Researchers got acute and convalescent COVID-19 samples from the United States, Italy and Spain.

Per the original methods: Cell counts per sample came from amplifying reference gene primers. Using immunoSEQ multiplex PCR, the repertoire was profiled, and TCRdb retains in-frame clones only, with some absent. For V, J and clone size, that table is used; D and trimming come from the DNA. The data hold about 98,000 clones, with roughly 80% observed a single time. With V trimmed by 1 base and J by 9 bases, 1 base remained unmatched. The CDR3 extends over 12 amino acids. Germline loops: CDR1 MNHNS, CDR2 SASEGT. The chain carries TRBV6-1 and TRBJ2-5, with 8 bases that match TRBD1. Sequenced sample: peripheral blood. The TCR comes from a woman of 80 years or more with acute or convalescent COVID-19. CDR3 protein: CASSEGDRPQYF. The CDR3 bases are TGTGCCAGCAGTGAAGGGGACAGGCCCCAGTACTTC.